This is a list of T cell receptor beta chains from one sample in a study of T cell repertoires in cytomegalovirus infection. No cognate antigen is known for these TCRs. MiXCR, run by TCRdb on the reads, gives a single entry per CDR3 protein. Altogether tens of thousands of distinct CDR3 sequences are present, 20% to 25% being singletons, with the ten largest covering approximately 68%. The material sequenced was CD8+ T cells from cultured PBMCs, taken from culture after CMV antigen stimulation. The receptors stem from a human donor in good health (CMV status not recorded). Some clones in this sample may be carry-over from other donors' samples. Each CDR3 is given with its conserved first and last residue. The D gene is left open where the match is weak. Only some rows state a clone size, as once, few, many or a class for expanded clones.

TRBJ2-5,NA,NA,TRBV10-3,CAISEAGEGETQYF,TGTGCCATCAGTGAGGCAGGGGAGGGAGAGACCCAGTACTTC
TRBJ2-1,TRBD2,NA,TRBV2,CATLAGAHYNEQFF,TGTGCCACCCTAGCGGGGGCCCACTACAATGAGCAGTTCTTC
TRBJ2-3,NA,NA,TRBV5-4,CASSWVPGLGNEDTQYF,TGTGCCAGCAGCTGGGTGCCGGGCCTGGGTAATGAAGATACGCAGTATTTT
TRBJ1-1,NA,few,TRBV7-2,CASSLAIEGSGTEAFF,TGTGCCAGCAGCTTAGCGATCGAGGGGAGTGGCACTGAAGCTTTCTTT
TRBJ2-1,NA,few,TRBV27,CASSLSKINEQFF,TGTGCCAGCAGTTTGAGTAAGATCAATGAGCAGTTCTTC
TRBJ1-1,NA,NA,TRBV19,CASSISPLNTEAFF,TGTGCCAGTAGTATAAGTCCACTTAACACTGAAGCTTTCTTT
TRBJ1-2,NA,few,TRBV7-8,CASSFREGGGSGGYTF,TGTGCCAGCAGCTTCAGGGAGGGGGGCGGATCTGGTGGCTACACCTTC
TRBJ2-2,NA,NA,TRBV6-1,CASSGAPATGELFF,TGTGCCAGCAGTGGAGCCCCAGCAACCGGGGAGCTGTTTTTT
TRBJ2-6,TRBD2,few,TRBV7-2,CASSWGGSGSGANVLTF,TGTGCCAGCAGCTGGGGGGGGTCGGGGTCTGGGGCCAACGTCCTGACTTTC
TRBJ1-6,NA,NA,TRBV20-1,CSARDLEDIDSPLHF,TGCAGTGCTAGAGATTTAGAGGACATCGATTCACCCCTCCACTTT
TRBJ1-2,TRBD1,many,TRBV7-8,CASSLGTGSYGYTF,TGTGCCAGCAGCTTGGGGACAGGGAGCTATGGCTACACCTTC
TRBJ1-2,NA,few,TRBV12-3/TRBV12-4,CASSLDRLDPHGYTF,TGTGCCAGCAGTTTAGATAGGTTGGACCCCCATGGCTACACCTTC
TRBJ2-2,NA,NA,TRBV7-4,CASSPPAELFF,TGTGCCAGCAGCCCCCCCGCGGAGCTGTTTTTT
TRBJ1-5,NA,medium-sized,TRBV7-4,CASSLTKPQHF,TGTGCCAGCAGCTTAACCAAGCCCCAGCATTTT
TRBJ2-3,NA,NA,TRBV4-1,CASSQVTESTDTQYF,TGCGCCAGCAGCCAAGTAACGGAGAGCACAGATACGCAGTATTTT
TRBJ2-5,NA,few,TRBV29-1,CSVDLPGHQETQYF,TGCAGCGTGGACTTACCGGGACACCAAGAGACCCAGTACTTC
TRBJ1-2,TRBD1,many,TRBV7-9,CASSLDFGDRSYGYTF,TGTGCCAGCAGCTTAGACTTCGGGGACAGGAGTTATGGCTACACCTTC
TRBJ1-1,NA,few,TRBV30,CAWSHGQPTEAFF,TGTGCCTGGAGTCATGGGCAGCCTACTGAAGCTTTCTTT
TRBJ1-4,NA,few,TRBV7-2,CASLRRSGDEKLFF,TGTGCCTCCCTACGGAGGAGCGGAGATGAAAAACTGTTTTTT
TRBJ1-1,TRBD1,NA,TRBV7-8,CASSKTRTGGPTEAFF,TGTGCCAGCAGCAAAACTCGGACAGGAGGCCCCACTGAAGCTTTCTTT
TRBJ2-6,TRBD1,few,TRBV14,CASSHRAGQGSGANVLTF,TGTGCCAGCAGCCACCGAGCGGGACAGGGGTCCGGGGCCAACGTCCTGACTTTC
TRBJ2-3,TRBD1,NA,TRBV6-2/TRBV6-3,CASSTHDRVSDTQYF,TGTGCCAGCAGTACCCATGACAGGGTTTCAGATACGCAGTATTTT